Included here is one T cell receptor beta chain sequence, with context. Its antigen is not identified. The data originate from a study of cytomegalovirus exposure and HLA in healthy donors. The table came from immunoSEQ multiplex PCR; TCRdb's copy has only in-frame clones and leaves some out. The table records 250,000 to 400,000 clones, roughly 87% of them present only once. Study results and limitations: Reportedly, diagnosis of cytomegalovirus status by the classifier showed high specificity and sensitivity. The majority of TCR sequences were rare, yet some public TCRs appeared in many donors.

The sample comprised PBMCs. The source of this sequence is a woman aged 25 to 39 in good health and CMV-seropositive.

The CDR3 DNA follows: TGTGCAAGTTGCTTAGAGTCCGGAACGGGACTCCTAACCTACGAGCAGTACTTC. This encodes CASCLESGTGLLTYEQYF. The chain couples TRBV12-2 to TRBJ2-7; whether TRBD2, the table's D call, matches the DNA was not checked. TRBV12-2 is a pseudogene segment. The CDR3 has 18 residues.